A few counts support the clone carrying this T cell receptor beta chain. Before being deemed recovered, Cohort 3 donors had two negative PCRs, clearance, or symptom resolution. Sequencing was performed with immunoSEQ multiplex PCR; in TCRdb, only in-frame clones are kept and a portion is missing. The sample has some 430,000 clones, 90% seen once. The sample belongs to a study of blood T cell repertoires in COVID-19. Study details: PBMCs, B-cell-depleted T cells, or T cells provided the cDNA or gDNA that made up the material.

Unmatched junction bases numbered 0, after V lost 2 bases and J lost 4 bases. CDR1 is MGHDK and CDR2 is SYGVNS in the germline V gene. The CDR3 loop spans 14 amino acids. V gene TRBV25-1 combines with J gene TRBJ2-1, with 9 nucleotides matching TRBD2. The sequencing input was PBMCs or T cells enriched from blood (not recorded which). This TCR was sampled from a man aged 18 to 29 who had recovered from COVID-19. The CDR3 DNA sequence: TGTGCCAGCAGTGAAGGACTAGCGTACAATGAGCAGTTCTTC. Its translation is CASSEGLAYNEQFF.